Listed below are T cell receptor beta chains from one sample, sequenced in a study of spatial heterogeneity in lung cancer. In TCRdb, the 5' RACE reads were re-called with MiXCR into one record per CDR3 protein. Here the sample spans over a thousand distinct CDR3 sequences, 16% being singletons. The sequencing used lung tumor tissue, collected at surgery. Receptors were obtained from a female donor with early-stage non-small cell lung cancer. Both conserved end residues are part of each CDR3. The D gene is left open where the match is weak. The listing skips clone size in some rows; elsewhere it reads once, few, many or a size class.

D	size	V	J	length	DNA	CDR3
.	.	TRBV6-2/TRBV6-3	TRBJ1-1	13	TGTGCCAGCAGTTATGGGGGCTACACTGAAGCTTTCTTT	CASSYGGYTEAFF
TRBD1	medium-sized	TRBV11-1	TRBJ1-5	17	TGTGCCAGCAGCTTAGCGCCGGACAGGGGGCCGGGTCAGCCCCAGCATTTT	CASSLAPDRGPGQPQHF
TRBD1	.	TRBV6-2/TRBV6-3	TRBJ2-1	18	TGTGCCAGCAGTTACTCCTTAGGGACAGGGGCTAGTCACAATGAGCAGTTCTTC	CASSYSLGTGASHNEQFF
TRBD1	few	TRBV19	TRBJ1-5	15	TGTGCCAGTAGAGGCGGACAGGGAGGCAATCAGCCCCAGCATTTT	CASRGGQGGNQPQHF
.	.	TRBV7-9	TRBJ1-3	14	TGTGCCAGCAGCTTGGGGCAGTATGGAAACACCATATATTTT	CASSLGQYGNTIYF
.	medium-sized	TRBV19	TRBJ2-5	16	TGTGCCAGTAGTATGGACTCCAGAGGGGCCCAAGAGACCCAGTACTTC	CASSMDSRGAQETQYF
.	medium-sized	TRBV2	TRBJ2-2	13	TGTGCGACTACCAGGGACCGGGGGGGGGAGCTGTTTTTT	CATTRDRGGELFF
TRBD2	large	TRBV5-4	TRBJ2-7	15	TGTGCCAGCAGCATTGGGACTAGCGTCACATACGAGCAGTACTTC	CASSIGTSVTYEQYF
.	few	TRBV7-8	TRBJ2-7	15	TGTGCCAGCAGCCCAAGGACAGAGGGGGCCTACGAGCAGTACTTC	CASSPRTEGAYEQYF
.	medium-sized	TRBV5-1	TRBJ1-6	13	TGCGCCAGCAGCTTGGAGCAGGATTCACCCCTCCACTTT	CASSLEQDSPLHF
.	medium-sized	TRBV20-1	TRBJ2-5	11	TGCAGTGCTAGAGATCAGGAGACCCAGTACTTC	CSARDQETQYF
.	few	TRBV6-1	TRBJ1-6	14	TGTGCCAGCAGTGAAGCCGAGGGAGGATCACCCCTCCACTTT	CASSEAEGGSPLHF
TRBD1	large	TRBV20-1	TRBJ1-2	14	TGCAGTGCTAGGACAGGGAATTCTGAGTATGGCTACACCTTC	CSARTGNSEYGYTF
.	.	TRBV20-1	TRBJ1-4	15	TGCAGTGCTAGACATCATTCCAGGGGCGGTGAAAAACTGTTTTTT	CSARHHSRGGEKLFF
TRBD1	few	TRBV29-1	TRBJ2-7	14	TGCAGCATTGCCGGGACAGGGAGCTCCTACGAGCAGTACTTC	CSIAGTGSSYEQYF
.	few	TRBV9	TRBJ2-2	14	TGTGCCAGCAGCGTTGGACAGAACACCGGGGAGCTGTTTTTT	CASSVGQNTGELFF
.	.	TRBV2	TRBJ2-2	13	TGTGCCAGCAGTGGCCAGGGGACCGGGGAGCTGTTTTTT	CASSGQGTGELFF
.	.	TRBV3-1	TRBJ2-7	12	TGTGCCAGCAGCACCACTAGTAACGAGCAGTACTTC	CASSTTSNEQYF
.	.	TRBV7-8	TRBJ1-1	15	TGTGCCAGCAGCTTAATGGGACGCGCGAACACTGAAGCTTTCTTT	CASSLMGRANTEAFF